Listed here are 2 T cell receptor beta chains from one sample, sequenced in a study of monozygotic twins with cystic fibrosis. Clones were sequenced by immunoSEQ multiplex PCR, and TCRdb holds only the in-frame ones, with some missing. The repertoire includes around 30,000 clones, about 92% of them detected once, and 0.8% to 1% sits in the top ten. The sample consisted of blood. The receptor source for this set is a girl aged 2 to 10 with cystic fibrosis.

The chain carries TRBV27 and TRBJ2-1, with 13 bases fitting TRBD2. The CDR3 has 16 amino acids. Germline values: CDR1 MNHEY, CDR2 SMNVEV (reference sequence). The V segment lost 2 bases and the J segment 3 bases; nucleotides outside the gene matches: 1. CDR3 coding DNA: TGTGCCAGCAGTTTAACTAGCGGGAGGGTCTACAATGAGCAGTTCTTC. It encodes CASSLTSGRVYNEQFF.

V and J are TRBV13 and TRBJ1-1; tentatively, D is TRBD1 (5 bases). With 0 bases removed from V and 4 bases from J, the gap between germline ends came to 9 bases. CDR1 PRHDT and CDR2 FYEKMQ come from the germline V gene (reference sequence). The CDR3 spans 14 residues. Here the CDR3 DNA reads TGTGCCAGCAGCTTAGGGGGGCGGGGCACTGAAGCTTTCTTT. It translates to CASSLGGRGTEAFF.